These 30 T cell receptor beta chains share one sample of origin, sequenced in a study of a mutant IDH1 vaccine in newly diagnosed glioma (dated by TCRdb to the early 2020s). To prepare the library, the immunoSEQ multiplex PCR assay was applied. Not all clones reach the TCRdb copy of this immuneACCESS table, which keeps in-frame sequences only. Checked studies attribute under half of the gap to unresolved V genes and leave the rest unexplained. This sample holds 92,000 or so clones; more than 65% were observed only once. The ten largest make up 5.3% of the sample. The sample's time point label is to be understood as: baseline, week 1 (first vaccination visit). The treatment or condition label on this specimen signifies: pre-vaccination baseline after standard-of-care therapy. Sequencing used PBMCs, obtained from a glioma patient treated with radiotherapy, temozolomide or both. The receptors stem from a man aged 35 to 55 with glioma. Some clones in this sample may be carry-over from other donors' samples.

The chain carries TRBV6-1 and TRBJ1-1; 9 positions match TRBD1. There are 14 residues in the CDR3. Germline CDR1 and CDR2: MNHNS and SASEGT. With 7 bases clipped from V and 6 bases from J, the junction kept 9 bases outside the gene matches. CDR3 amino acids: CASTQGATRPEAFF. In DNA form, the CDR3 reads TGTGCCAGCACACAGGGGGCCACGCGGCCTGAAGCTTTCTTT.

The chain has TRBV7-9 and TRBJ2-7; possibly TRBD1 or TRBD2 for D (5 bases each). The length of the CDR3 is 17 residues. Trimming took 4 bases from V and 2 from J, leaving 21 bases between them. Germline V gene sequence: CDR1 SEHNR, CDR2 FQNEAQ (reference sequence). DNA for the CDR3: TGTGCCAGCAGCTCCCTGTTGTCGAGGGTAGGGGCCTACGAGCAGTACTTC. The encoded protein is CASSSLLSRVGAYEQYF.

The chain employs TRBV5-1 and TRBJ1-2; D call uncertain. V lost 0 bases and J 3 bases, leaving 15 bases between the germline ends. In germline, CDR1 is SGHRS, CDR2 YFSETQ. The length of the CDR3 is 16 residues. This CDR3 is CASSLEAPPGDYGYTF. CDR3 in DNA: TGCGCCAGCAGCTTGGAGGCCCCACCCGGCGACTATGGCTACACCTTC.

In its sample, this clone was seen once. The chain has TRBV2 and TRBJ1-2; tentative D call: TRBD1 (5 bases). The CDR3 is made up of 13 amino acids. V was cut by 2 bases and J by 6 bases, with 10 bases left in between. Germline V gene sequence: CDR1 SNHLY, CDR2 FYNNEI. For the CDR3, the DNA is TGTGCCAGCAGTGAAAGGGGAGGGCATGGCTACACCTTC. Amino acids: CASSERGGHGYTF.

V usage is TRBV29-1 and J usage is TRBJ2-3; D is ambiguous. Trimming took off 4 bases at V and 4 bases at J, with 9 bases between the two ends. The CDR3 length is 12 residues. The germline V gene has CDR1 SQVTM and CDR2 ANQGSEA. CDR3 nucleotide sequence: TGCAGCGTTGTAGGACCTGCAGATACGCAGTATTTT. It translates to CSVVGPADTQYF.

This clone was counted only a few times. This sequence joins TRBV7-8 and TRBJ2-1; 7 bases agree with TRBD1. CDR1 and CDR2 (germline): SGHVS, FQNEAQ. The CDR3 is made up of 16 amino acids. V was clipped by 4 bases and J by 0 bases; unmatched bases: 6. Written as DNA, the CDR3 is TGTGCCAGCAGCTACTTCAGGGGGATCTCCTACAATGAGCAGTTCTTC. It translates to CASSYFRGISYNEQFF.

CDR3 DNA sequence: TGTGCCAGCAGTTTACTAACAGGGATTGAGAATGGCTACACCTTC. This encodes CASSLLTGIENGYTF. The chain recombines TRBV27 with TRBJ1-2; possibly TRBD1 for D (6 bases). Germline CDR1 reads MNHEY; CDR2 reads SMNVEV (reference sequence). This CDR3 is built from 15 residues. Trimming removed 2 bases at V and 6 bases at J, with 16 bases between.

CDR3 sequence: CASSRGGGVNTEAFF. The CDR3 bases are TGTGCCAGCAGCCGAGGGGGGGGCGTGAACACTGAAGCTTTCTTT. This chain joins TRBV6-5 and TRBJ1-1; tentatively, D is TRBD1 (6 bases). Germline CDR1 reads MNHEY; CDR2 reads SVGAGI. CDR3 length: 15 residues. Trimming took 6 bases from V and 0 from J, leaving 14 bases between them.

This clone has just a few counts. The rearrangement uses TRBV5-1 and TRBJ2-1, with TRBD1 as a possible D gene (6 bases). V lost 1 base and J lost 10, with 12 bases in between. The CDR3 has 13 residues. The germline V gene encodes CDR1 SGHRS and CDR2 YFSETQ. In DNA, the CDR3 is TGCGCCAGCAGCTTGTTGCAGGGGCAGGAGCAGTTCTTC. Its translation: CASSLLQGQEQFF.

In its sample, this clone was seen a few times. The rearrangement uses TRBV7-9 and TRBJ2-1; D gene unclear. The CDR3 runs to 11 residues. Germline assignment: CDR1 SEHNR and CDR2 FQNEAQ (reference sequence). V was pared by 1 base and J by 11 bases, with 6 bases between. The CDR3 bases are TGTGCCAGCAGCTTAGGGACCAAGCAGTTCTTC. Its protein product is CASSLGTKQFF. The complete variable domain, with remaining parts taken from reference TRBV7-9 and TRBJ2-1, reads DTGVSQNPRHKITKRGQNVTFRCDPISEHNRLYWYRQTLGQGPEFLTYFQNEAQLEKSRLLSDRFSAERPKGSFSTLEIQRTEQGDSAMYLCASSLGTKQFFGPGTRLTVL.

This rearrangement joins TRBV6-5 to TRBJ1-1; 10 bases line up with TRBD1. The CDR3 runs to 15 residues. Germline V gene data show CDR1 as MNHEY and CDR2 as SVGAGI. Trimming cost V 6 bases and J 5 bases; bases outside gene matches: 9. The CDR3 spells CASSLDRGPGTEAFF. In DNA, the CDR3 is TGTGCCAGCAGCCTTGACAGGGGGCCTGGAACTGAAGCTTTCTTT.

CDR3 region: CASSEYSQASEQFF. CDR3 coding DNA: TGTGCCAGCAGTGAATATAGTCAGGCCTCCGAGCAGTTCTTC. This sequence joins TRBV25-1 and TRBJ2-1; D remains ambiguous. Per the germline V gene, CDR1 is MGHDK and CDR2 is SYGVNS. The CDR3 spans 14 residues. V lost 0 bases, J lost 10 bases, and 13 bases lay in between.

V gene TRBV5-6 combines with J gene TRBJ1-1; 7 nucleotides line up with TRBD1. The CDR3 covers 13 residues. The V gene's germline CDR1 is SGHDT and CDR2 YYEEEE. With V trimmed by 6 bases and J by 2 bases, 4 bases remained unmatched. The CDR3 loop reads CASTPGGNTEAFF. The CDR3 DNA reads TGTGCCAGCACCCCAGGGGGAAACACTGAAGCTTTCTTT.

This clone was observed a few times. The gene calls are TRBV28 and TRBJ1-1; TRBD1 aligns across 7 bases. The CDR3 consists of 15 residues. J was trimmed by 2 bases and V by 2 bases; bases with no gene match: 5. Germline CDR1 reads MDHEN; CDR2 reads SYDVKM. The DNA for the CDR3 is TGTGCCAGCAGTTTACCAGGGGGGACTAACACTGAAGCTTTCTTT. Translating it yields CASSLPGGTNTEAFF.

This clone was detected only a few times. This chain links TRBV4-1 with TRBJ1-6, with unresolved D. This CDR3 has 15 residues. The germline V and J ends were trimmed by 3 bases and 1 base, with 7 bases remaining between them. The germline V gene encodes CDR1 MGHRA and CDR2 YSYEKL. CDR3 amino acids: CASSQRESYNSPLHF. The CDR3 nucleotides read TGCGCCAGCAGCCAGAGAGAGTCCTATAATTCACCCCTCCACTTT.

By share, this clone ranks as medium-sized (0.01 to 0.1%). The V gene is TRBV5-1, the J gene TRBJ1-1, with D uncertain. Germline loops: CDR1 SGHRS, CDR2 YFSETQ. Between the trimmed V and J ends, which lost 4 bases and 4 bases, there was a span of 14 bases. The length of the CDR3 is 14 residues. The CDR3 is CASSDTYRSTEAFF. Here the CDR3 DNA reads TGCGCCAGCAGCGATACATATAGGTCCACTGAAGCTTTCTTT.

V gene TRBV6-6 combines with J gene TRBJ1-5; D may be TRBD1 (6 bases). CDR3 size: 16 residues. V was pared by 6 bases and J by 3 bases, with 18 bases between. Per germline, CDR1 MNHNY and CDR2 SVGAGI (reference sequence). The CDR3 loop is CASRRDHQGNNQPQHF. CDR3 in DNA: TGTGCCAGCAGACGGGACCACCAGGGGAACAATCAGCCCCAGCATTTT.

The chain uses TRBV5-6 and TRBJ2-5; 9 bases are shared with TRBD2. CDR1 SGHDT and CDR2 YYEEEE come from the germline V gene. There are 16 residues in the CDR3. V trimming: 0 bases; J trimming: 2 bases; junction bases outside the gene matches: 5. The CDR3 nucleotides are TGTGCCAGCAGCTTGGGTAGTAGCGGGGGACAAGAGACCCAGTACTTC. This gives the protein CASSLGSSGGQETQYF.

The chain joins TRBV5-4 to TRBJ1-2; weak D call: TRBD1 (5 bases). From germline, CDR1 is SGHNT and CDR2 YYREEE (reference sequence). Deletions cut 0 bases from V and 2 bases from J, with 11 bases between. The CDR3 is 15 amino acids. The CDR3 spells CASSLEGTLNYGYTF. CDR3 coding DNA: TGTGCCAGCAGCTTGGAAGGGACCCTGAACTATGGCTACACCTTC.

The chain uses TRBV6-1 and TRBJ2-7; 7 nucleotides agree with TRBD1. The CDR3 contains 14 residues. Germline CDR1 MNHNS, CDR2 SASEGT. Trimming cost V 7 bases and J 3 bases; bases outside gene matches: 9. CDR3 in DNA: TGTGCCAGCATGCTGACAGGGCCCAACTACGAGCAGTACTTC. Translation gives CASMLTGPNYEQYF.

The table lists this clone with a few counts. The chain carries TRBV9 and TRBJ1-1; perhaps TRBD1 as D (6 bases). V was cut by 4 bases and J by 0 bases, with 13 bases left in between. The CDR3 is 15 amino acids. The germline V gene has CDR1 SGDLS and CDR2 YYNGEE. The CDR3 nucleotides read TGTGCCAGCAGCCCCCACGGACAGCTGAACACTGAAGCTTTCTTT. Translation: CASSPHGQLNTEAFF. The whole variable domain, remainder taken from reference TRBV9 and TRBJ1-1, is DSGVTQTPKHLITATGQRVTLRCSPRSGDLSVYWYQQSLDQGLQFLIQYYNGEERAKGNILERFSAQQFPDLHSELNLSSLELGDSALYFCASSPHGQLNTEAFFGQGTRLTVV.

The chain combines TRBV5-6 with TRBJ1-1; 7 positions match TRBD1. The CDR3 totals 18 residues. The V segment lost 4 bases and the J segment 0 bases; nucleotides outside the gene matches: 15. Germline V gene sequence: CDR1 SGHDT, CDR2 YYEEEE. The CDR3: CASSVARGQRRMNTEAFF. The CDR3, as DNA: TGTGCCAGCAGCGTCGCGAGGGGGCAGAGACGCATGAACACTGAAGCTTTCTTT.

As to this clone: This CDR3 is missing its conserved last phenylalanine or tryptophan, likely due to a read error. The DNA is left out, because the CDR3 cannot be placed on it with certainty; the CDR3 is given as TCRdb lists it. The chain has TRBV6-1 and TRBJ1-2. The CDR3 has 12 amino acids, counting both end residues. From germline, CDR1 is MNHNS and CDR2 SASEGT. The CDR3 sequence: CASSEGERYRTL.

DNA of the CDR3: TGTGCCAGCAGCTCGGGACAGGGAATCATCGGCTACACCTTC. Residues: CASSSGQGIIGYTF. The V call is TRBV5-4, the J call TRBJ1-2; 9 bases match TRBD1. This CDR3 has 14 amino acids. Germline V CDR1 and CDR2: SGHNT, YYREEE (reference sequence). Germline trimming cut 3 bases from V and 8 bases from J; bases unmatched to any gene: 8.

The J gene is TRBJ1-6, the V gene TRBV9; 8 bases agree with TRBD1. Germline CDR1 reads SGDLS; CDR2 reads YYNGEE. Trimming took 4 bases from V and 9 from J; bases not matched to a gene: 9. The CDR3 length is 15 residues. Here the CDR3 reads CASSTGQGGGSPLHF. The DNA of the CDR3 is TGTGCCAGCAGCACCGGACAGGGTGGGGGTTCACCCCTCCACTTT.

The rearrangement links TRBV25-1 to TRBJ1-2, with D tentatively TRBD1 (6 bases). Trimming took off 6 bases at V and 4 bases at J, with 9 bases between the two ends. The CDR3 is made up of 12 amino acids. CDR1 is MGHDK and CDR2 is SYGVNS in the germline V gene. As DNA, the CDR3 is TGTGCCAGCAGACAGGGTTCCTATGGCTACACCTTC. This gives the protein CASRQGSYGYTF.

CDR3 nucleotide sequence: TGTGCCAGCAGTTTTAGCAGCGTGGCCGGGGAGCTGTTTTTT. As protein: CASSFSSVAGELFF. The genes are TRBV27 and TRBJ2-2; no clear D. Germline CDR1 is MNHEY and CDR2 is SMNVEV (reference sequence). Deletions cut 3 bases from V and 6 bases from J, with 11 bases between. The CDR3 has 14 residues.

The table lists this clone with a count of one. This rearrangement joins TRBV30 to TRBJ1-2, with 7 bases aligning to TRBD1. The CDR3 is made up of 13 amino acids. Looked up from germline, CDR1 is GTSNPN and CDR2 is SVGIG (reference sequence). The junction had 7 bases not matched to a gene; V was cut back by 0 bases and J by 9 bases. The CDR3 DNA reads TGTGCCTGGAGTGTAGGGGACAGTTTGAGCTACACCTTC. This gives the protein CAWSVGDSLSYTF.

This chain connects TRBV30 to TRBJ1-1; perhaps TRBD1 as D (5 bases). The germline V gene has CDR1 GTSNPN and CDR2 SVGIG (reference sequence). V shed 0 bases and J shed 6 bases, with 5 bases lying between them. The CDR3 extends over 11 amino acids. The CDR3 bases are TGTGCCTGGAGTGTACAGGCTGAAGCTTTCTTT. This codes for CAWSVQAEAFF.

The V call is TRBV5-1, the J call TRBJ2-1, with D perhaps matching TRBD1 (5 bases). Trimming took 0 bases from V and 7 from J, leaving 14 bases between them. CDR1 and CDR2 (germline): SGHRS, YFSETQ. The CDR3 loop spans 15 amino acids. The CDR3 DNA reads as TGCGCCAGCAGCTTGGGGGGCTCCGGTGGGAATGAGCAGTTCTTC. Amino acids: CASSLGGSGGNEQFF. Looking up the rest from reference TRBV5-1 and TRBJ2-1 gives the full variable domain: KAGVTQTPRYLIKTRGQQVTLSCSPISGHRSVSWYQQTPGQGLQFLFEYFSETQRNKGNFPGRFSGRQFSNSRSEMNVSTLELGDSALYLCASSLGGSGGNEQFFGPGTRLTVL.